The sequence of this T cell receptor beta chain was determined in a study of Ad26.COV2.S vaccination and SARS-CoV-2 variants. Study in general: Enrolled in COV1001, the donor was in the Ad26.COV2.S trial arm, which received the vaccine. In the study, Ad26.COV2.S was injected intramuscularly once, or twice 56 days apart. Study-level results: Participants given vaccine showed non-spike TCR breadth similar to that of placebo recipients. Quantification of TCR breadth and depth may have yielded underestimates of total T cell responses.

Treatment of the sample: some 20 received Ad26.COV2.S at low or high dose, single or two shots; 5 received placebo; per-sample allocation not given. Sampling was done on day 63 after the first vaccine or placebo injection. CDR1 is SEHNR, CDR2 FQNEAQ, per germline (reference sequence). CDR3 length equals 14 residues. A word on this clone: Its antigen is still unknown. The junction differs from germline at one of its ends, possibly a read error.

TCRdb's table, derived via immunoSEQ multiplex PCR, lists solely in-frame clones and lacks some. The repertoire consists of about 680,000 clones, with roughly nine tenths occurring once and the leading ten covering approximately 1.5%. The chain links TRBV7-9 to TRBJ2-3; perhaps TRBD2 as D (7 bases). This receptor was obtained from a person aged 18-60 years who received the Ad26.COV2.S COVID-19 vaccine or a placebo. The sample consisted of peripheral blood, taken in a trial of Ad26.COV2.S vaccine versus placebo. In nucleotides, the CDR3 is TGCGCCAGCAGCTCGGGGGGCCTCCCAGATACGCAGTATTTT. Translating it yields CASSSGGLPDTQYF.